Listed below are T cell receptor beta chains from one sample, sequenced in a study of cytomegalovirus exposure and HLA in healthy donors. The assay was immunoSEQ multiplex PCR, and TCRdb's table has in-frame clones only and misses some. The sample comprises under 150,000 clones, approximately 80% of which are singletons, and about 6.8% rests with the top ten. Sequenced sample: PBMCs. These receptors came from a woman in her thirties or forties in good health and CMV-seropositive. Each CDR3 is given with its conserved first and last residue. Each record gives: D gene, clone size, V gene, J gene, CDR3 protein, CDR3 DNA. D genes are given only for firm matches. Only part of the rows carry a size: once, few, many, or a class if the clone is expanded.

TRBD2	-	TRBV5-6	TRBJ2-3	CASSPWRGTTDTQYF	TGTGCCAGCAGCCCCTGGCGGGGGACCACAGATACGCAGTATTTT
-	once	TRBV30	TRBJ1-4	CAWSVDLGDEKLFF	TGTGCCTGGAGTGTCGACCTAGGGGATGAAAAACTGTTTTTT
TRBD1	-	TRBV11-2	TRBJ1-4	CASSLIGTAATNEKLFF	TGTGCCAGCAGCTTAATTGGGACAGCGGCAACTAATGAAAAACTGTTTTTT
TRBD1	once	TRBV5-1	TRBJ1-3	CASSPTGGGGNTIYF	TGCGCCAGCAGTCCGACAGGGGGCGGTGGAAACACCATATATTTT
TRBD1	-	TRBV7-9	TRBJ2-3	CASIVQGASTDTQYF	TGTGCCAGCATCGTTCAGGGGGCGAGCACAGATACGCAGTATTTT
-	-	TRBV6-1	TRBJ1-2	CASISPGEGYGYTF	TGTGCCAGCATCTCCCCGGGGGAGGGCTATGGCTACACCTTC
TRBD1	few	TRBV2	TRBJ1-1	CASILGGQGDTEAFF	TGTGCCAGCATCCTAGGTGGACAGGGGGACACTGAAGCTTTCTTT
TRBD2	-	TRBV29-1	TRBJ2-1	CSPRILAGGYEQFF	TGCAGCCCCAGGATCCTAGCGGGAGGTTATGAGCAGTTCTTC
-	-	TRBV18	TRBJ1-1	CASSPSTRTEAFF	TGTGCCAGCTCACCAAGTACGAGGACTGAAGCTTTCTTT
-	-	TRBV2	TRBJ2-3	CASSGRVGGTDTQYF	TGTGCCAGCAGTGGCCGGGTCGGGGGCACAGATACGCAGTATTTT
-	-	TRBV19	TRBJ2-1	CASRDISLGEQFF	TGTGCCAGTAGGGACATTAGTCTGGGTGAGCAGTTCTTC
TRBD1	-	TRBV25-1	TRBJ2-2	CASSDLWGQGNTGELFF	TGTGCCAGCAGTGACCTTTGGGGACAGGGGAACACCGGGGAGCTGTTTTTT
-	few	TRBV6-6	TRBJ1-2	CASSDSYGYTF	TGTGCCAGCAGTGACAGCTATGGCTACACCTTC
-	few	TRBV6-5	TRBJ1-1	CASSYGSGMTEAFF	TGTGCCAGCAGTTACGGGTCGGGTATGACCGAAGCTTTCTTT
-	few	TRBV5-5	TRBJ2-1	CASRTFQRQGKDEQFF	TGTGCCAGCAGAACCTTCCAGCGGCAGGGGAAGGATGAGCAGTTCTTC
TRBD1	-	TRBV28	TRBJ2-7	CASSPGQGVQYF	TGTGCCAGCAGTCCCGGACAGGGGGTTCAGTACTTC
-	-	TRBV5-1	TRBJ2-1	CASSSWGGGYNEQFF	TGCGCCAGCAGCTCATGGGGTGGGGGGTACAATGAGCAGTTCTTC
TRBD1	-	TRBV7-9	TRBJ1-2	CASIGTARGGYTF	TGTGCCAGCATCGGGACAGCCCGGGGGGGCTACACCTTC
TRBD2	few	TRBV7-2	TRBJ2-2	CASSFSAGGDTGELFF	TGTGCCAGCAGCTTCTCAGCGGGAGGTGACACCGGGGAGCTGTTTTTT
TRBD1	-	TRBV28	TRBJ1-4	CASRPDRGLSNEKLFF	TGTGCCAGCAGACCTGACAGGGGGCTTTCTAATGAAAAACTGTTTTTT
TRBD2	-	TRBV15	TRBJ2-7	CATSREVGLAVYEQYF	TGTGCCACCAGCAGAGAAGTGGGACTAGCAGTTTACGAGCAGTACTTC
TRBD1	-	TRBV30	TRBJ1-5	CAWSLQGRQPQHF	TGTGCCTGGAGCCTACAGGGGAGGCAGCCCCAGCATTTT
-	-	TRBV5-1	TRBJ2-5	CASSLGTVLRGTQYF	TGCGCCAGCAGCTTGGGGACAGTTCTACGAGGGACCCAGTACTTC
TRBD1	-	TRBV5-1	TRBJ2-3	CASSLEGQGGKDTQYF	TGCGCCAGCAGCCTTGAGGGACAGGGGGGGAAGGATACGCAGTATTTT
-	-	TRBV7-9	TRBJ2-2	CASSLGAGPIPELFF	TGTGCCAGCAGCTTAGGGGCAGGGCCAATCCCGGAGCTGTTTTTT
-	once	TRBV10-3	TRBJ2-5	CAISEENQETQYF	TGTGCCATCAGTGAGGAGAACCAAGAGACCCAGTACTTC
TRBD2	few	TRBV7-9	TRBJ2-1	CASSLATGTSGRADNEQFF	TGTGCCAGCAGCTTAGCCACCGGGACTAGCGGGAGGGCTGACAATGAGCAGTTCTTC
TRBD2	-	TRBV5-4	TRBJ2-3	CASSLTGGSRVDTQYF	TGTGCCAGCAGCTTAACGGGCGGGAGTAGGGTAGATACGCAGTATTTT
TRBD1	-	TRBV15	TRBJ1-1	CATSRGGTGTEAFF	TGTGCCACCAGCAGAGGAGGGACAGGCACTGAAGCTTTCTTT
-	-	TRBV18	TRBJ2-4	CASSPTQGLGNIQYF	TGTGCCAGCTCACCGACCCAGGGTTTGGGAAACATTCAGTACTTC
-	-	TRBV5-4	TRBJ2-1	CASSLATNSYNEQFF	TGTGCCAGCAGCTTGGCGACTAACTCCTACAATGAGCAGTTCTTC
-	-	TRBV18	TRBJ2-5	CASSPQETQYF	TGTGCCAGCTCACCTCAGGAGACCCAGTACTTC
-	-	TRBV6-6	TRBJ2-7	CASSLSNEQYF	TGTGCCAGCAGTTTGAGCAACGAGCAGTACTTC
-	few	TRBV7-9	TRBJ2-1	CASSVGLSRNEQFF	TGTGCCAGCAGCGTGGGACTTTCTAGGAATGAGCAGTTCTTC